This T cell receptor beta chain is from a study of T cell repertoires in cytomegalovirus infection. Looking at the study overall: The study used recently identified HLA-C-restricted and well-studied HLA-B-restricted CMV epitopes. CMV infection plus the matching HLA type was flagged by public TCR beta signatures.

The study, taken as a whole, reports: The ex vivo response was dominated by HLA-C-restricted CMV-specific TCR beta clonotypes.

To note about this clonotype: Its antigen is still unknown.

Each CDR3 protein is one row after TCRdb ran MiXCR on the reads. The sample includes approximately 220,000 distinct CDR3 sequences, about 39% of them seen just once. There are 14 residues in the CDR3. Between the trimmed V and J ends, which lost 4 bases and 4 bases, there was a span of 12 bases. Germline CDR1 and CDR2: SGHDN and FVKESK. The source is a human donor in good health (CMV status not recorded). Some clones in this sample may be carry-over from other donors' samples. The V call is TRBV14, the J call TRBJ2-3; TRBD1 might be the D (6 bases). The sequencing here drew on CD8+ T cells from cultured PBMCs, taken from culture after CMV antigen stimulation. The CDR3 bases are TGTGCCAGCAGCCTTACAGGGAGCGCAGATACGCAGTATTTT. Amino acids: CASSLTGSADTQYF.